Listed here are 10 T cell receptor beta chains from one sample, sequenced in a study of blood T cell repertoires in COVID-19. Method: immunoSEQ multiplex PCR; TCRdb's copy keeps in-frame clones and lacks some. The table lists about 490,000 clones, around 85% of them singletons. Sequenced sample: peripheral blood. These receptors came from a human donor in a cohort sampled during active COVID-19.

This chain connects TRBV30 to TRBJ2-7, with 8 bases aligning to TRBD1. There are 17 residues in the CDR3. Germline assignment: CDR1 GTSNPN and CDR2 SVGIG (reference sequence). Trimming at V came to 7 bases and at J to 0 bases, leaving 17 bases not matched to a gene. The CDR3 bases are TGTGCCTTTCTTCCCCGGGACAGGCCTAGAGCCTCCTACGAGCAGTACTTC. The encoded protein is CAFLPRDRPRASYEQYF.

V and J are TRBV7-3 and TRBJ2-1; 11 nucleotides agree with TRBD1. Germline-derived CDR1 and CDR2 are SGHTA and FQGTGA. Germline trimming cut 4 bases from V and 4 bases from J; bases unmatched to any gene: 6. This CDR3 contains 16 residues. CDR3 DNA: TGTGCCAGCAGCTCCGGACAGGGGGCGACATACAATGAGCAGTTCTTC. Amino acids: CASSSGQGATYNEQFF.

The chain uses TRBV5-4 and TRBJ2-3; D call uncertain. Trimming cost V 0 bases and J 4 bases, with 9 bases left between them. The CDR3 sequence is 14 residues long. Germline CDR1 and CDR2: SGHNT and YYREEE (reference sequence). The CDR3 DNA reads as TGTGCCAGCAGCTTGGGTGCGTCCGCAGATACGCAGTATTTT. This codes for CASSLGASADTQYF.

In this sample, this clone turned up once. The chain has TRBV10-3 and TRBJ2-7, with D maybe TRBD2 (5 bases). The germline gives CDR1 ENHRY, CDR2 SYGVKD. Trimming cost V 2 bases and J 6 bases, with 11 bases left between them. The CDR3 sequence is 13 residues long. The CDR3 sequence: CAISELGVGEQYF. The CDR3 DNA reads TGTGCCATCAGTGAGCTGGGAGTCGGCGAGCAGTACTTC.

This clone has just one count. The CDR3 DNA reads TGCGCCAGCAGCTTGGCCGGACAGGGGATACCCTACGAGCAGTACTTC. Protein: CASSLAGQGIPYEQYF. V and J are TRBV5-1 and TRBJ2-7, with 9 bases identical to TRBD1. Unmatched junction bases numbered 6, after V lost 0 bases and J lost 2 bases. The CDR3 spans 16 residues. From germline, CDR1 is SGHRS and CDR2 YFSETQ.

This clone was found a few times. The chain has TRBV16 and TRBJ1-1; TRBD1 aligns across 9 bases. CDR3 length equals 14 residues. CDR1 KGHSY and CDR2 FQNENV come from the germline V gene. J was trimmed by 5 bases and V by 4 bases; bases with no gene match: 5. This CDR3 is CASSLTGQGTEAFF. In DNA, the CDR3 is TGTGCCAGCAGCCTTACGGGACAGGGAACTGAAGCTTTCTTT.

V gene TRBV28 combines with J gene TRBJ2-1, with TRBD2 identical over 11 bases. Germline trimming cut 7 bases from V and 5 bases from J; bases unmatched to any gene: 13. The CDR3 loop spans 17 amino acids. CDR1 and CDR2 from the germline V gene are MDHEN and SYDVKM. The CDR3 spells CASTSPLAGVVDNEQFF. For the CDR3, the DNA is TGTGCCAGCACCTCACCACTAGCGGGAGTTGTGGACAATGAGCAGTTCTTC.

The CDR3 region is CASSPLVGLAGFSGELFF. DNA of the CDR3: TGTGCCAGCTCACCACTCGTTGGACTAGCGGGGTTTTCCGGGGAGCTGTTTTTT. The chain combines TRBV18 with TRBJ2-2, with 12 positions matching TRBD2. Germline-derived CDR1 and CDR2 are KGHSH and LQKENI. CDR3 length equals 18 residues. The junction had 9 bases not matched to a gene; V was cut back by 1 base and J by 6 bases. Full variable domain (missing parts from reference TRBV18 and TRBJ2-2): NAGVMQNPRHLVRRRGQEARLRCSPMKGHSHVYWYRQLPEEGLKFMVYLQKENIIDESGMPKERFSAEFPKEGPSILRIQQVVRGDSAAYFCASSPLVGLAGFSGELFFGEGSRLTVL.

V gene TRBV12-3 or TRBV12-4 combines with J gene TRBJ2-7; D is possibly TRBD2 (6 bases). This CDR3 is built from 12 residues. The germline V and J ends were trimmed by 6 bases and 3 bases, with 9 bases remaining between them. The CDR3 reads CASRRGSYEQYF. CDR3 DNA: TGTGCCAGCAGACGGGGGAGCTACGAGCAGTACTTC.

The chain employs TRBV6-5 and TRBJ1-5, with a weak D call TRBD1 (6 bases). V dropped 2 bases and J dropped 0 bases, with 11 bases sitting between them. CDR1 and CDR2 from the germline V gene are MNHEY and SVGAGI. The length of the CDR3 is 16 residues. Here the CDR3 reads CASSYGGQYSNQPQHF. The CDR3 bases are TGTGCCAGCAGTTACGGGGGACAATATAGCAATCAGCCCCAGCATTTT.